Below are 30 T cell receptor beta chains sequenced from a single sample in a study of CXCR3-negative and CXCR3-positive naive CD8 T cells. Antigens for these TCRs are unknown. Regarding the study as a whole: Naive cells with CXCR3 showed TRB CDR3s that were more hydrophobic than those in CXCR3-negative naive cells.

Each TRB cDNA library was prepared by 5' RACE (with UMI labels). Using the 5' RACE reads, TCRdb records one entry per CDR3 protein without DNA. The sample shows 140,000 to 150,000 distinct CDR3 sequences, and about 0.28% sits with its ten largest clones. Sequenced sample: naive CXCR3+ CD8+ T cells from blood. The subset is: CD45RO-CCR7+CD27+CD95- naive CD8+ T cells expressing CXCR3 (TNR3+). The receptors here all came from a human donor in good health. Some clones in this sample may be carry-over from other donors' samples.

The gene calls are TRBV7-9 and TRBJ1-4. The CDR3 runs 15 residues. In germline, CDR1 is SEHNR, CDR2 FQNEAQ (reference sequence). The chain's CDR3 is CASSPNGLRDEKLFF.

The chain couples TRBV7-9 to TRBJ2-4; TCRdb lists TRBD2, though no DNA is available to test this call. Per the germline V gene, CDR1 is SEHNR and CDR2 is FQNEAQ (reference sequence). This CDR3 has 14 amino acids. CDR3 region: CASREGIGENIQYF.

The genes are TRBV7-6 and TRBJ2-3. This CDR3 has 13 residues. Germline CDR1 reads SGHVS; CDR2 reads FNYEAQ. The CDR3 spells CASSLERFDTQYF.

The chain links TRBV18 to TRBJ1-2. The V gene's germline CDR1 is KGHSH and CDR2 LQKENI. The CDR3 has 16 residues. This CDR3 reads CASSPDSPPGIYGYTF.

The genes are TRBV29-1 and TRBJ1-2; TCRdb calls TRBD1, which cannot be checked without DNA. The CDR3 runs 15 residues. Germline V gene lookup returns CDR1 SQVTM and CDR2 ANQGSEA. The CDR3 loop is CSVDQPRGANYGYTF.

The J gene is TRBJ1-4, the V gene TRBV4-3; the D gene TCRdb calls, TRBD1, cannot be checked with no DNA. This CDR3 has 15 amino acids. From germline, CDR1 is LGHNA and CDR2 YSLEER. The CDR3 reads CASSQTGGTGEKLFF.

V gene TRBV5-1 combines with J gene TRBJ2-7; TCRdb selects TRBD2, and the lack of DNA leaves this call unchecked. This CDR3 is 14 amino acids long. Per germline, CDR1 SGHRS and CDR2 YFSETQ. This CDR3 reads CASSLTGPLGEQYF.

V gene TRBV28 combines with J gene TRBJ2-7; TCRdb picks TRBD2, but there is no DNA to check that call. CDR1 and CDR2 from the germline V gene are MDHEN and SYDVKM. This CDR3 comprises 19 residues. The CDR3 protein is CASSLAGPGNSGQWDEQYF.

This rearrangement joins TRBV7-6 to TRBJ1-1. This CDR3 is built from 16 residues. Germline V gene data show CDR1 as SGHVS and CDR2 as FNYEAQ. The CDR3 is CASSLYPLGEGTEAFF.

The V call is TRBV29-1, the J call TRBJ2-1; TCRdb gives TRBD2 as the D gene, but with no DNA this cannot be confirmed. Germline V gene lookup returns CDR1 SQVTM and CDR2 ANQGSEA. The CDR3 has 14 amino acids. CDR3 amino acids: CSVEFSGVDNEQFF.

The chain has TRBV7-9 and TRBJ2-3; checking the TCRdb D call of TRBD1 is not possible without DNA. CDR3 size: 16 residues. CDR1 is SEHNR and CDR2 is FQNEAQ in the germline V gene (reference sequence). The CDR3 is CASSSLRTGSTDTQYF.

The V and J genes are TRBV10-1 and TRBJ2-1; TCRdb lists TRBD1, though no DNA is available to test this call. CDR1 and CDR2 (germline): WNHNN, SYGVQD (reference sequence). This CDR3 has 14 residues. The CDR3 reads CASRIQRDTNEQFF.

The chain combines TRBV28 with TRBJ2-5; TCRdb gives TRBD2 as the D gene, but with no DNA this cannot be confirmed. Germline V gives CDR1 MDHEN, CDR2 SYDVKM. The CDR3 is 14 residues long. The CDR3: CASSLRLGMETQYF.

The chain joins TRBV12-3 or TRBV12-4 to TRBJ2-3. CDR3 length equals 14 residues. CDR3 sequence: CASSFAGSTDTQYF.

The rearrangement uses TRBV5-1 and TRBJ2-3; lacking DNA, the TRBD1 call made by TCRdb goes unchecked. The CDR3 consists of 14 residues. Germline V gene lookup returns CDR1 SGHRS and CDR2 YFSETQ. The CDR3 protein is CASSFTGITDTQYF.

The V gene is TRBV25-1, the J gene TRBJ2-7. Germline CDR1 reads MGHDK; CDR2 reads SYGVNS. CDR3 size: 13 residues. The CDR3 region is CASTPPSSYEQYF.

The chain employs TRBV5-4 and TRBJ2-1; TCRdb's assignment of TRBD2 cannot be checked, as there is no DNA. The CDR3 consists of 17 residues. Per the germline V gene, CDR1 is SGHNT and CDR2 is YYREEE (reference sequence). The CDR3 loop reads CASSRTGLLTSYNEQFF. Supplemented by reference TRBV5-4 and TRBJ2-1, the full variable domain reads ETGVTQSPTHLIKTRGQQVTLRCSSQSGHNTVSWYQQALGQGPQFIFQYYREEENGRGNFPPRFSGLQFPNYSSELNVNALELDDSALYLCASSRTGLLTSYNEQFFGPGTRLTVL.

The rearrangement links TRBV4-2 to TRBJ1-2. Germline V lookup: CDR1 LGHNA, CDR2 YNFKEQ. This CDR3 spans 17 amino acids. CDR3 region: CASSQVDATDINYGYTF.

The rearrangement links TRBV10-2 to TRBJ2-5; with no DNA, the TCRdb D assignment of TRBD1 cannot be verified. Germline loops: CDR1 WSHSY, CDR2 SAAADI. The CDR3 contains 14 residues. CDR3 protein: CASRTRAHQETQYF.

CDR3 region: CASSLLVTNTGELFF. This chain joins TRBV7-6 and TRBJ2-2. The CDR3 spans 15 residues. CDR1 SGHVS and CDR2 FNYEAQ come from the germline V gene.

The chain employs TRBV29-1 and TRBJ1-5. The CDR3 totals 15 residues. The germline CDR1 and CDR2 sequences are SQVTM and ANQGSEA. This CDR3 is CSVEEGGAGDQPQHF.

The chain joins TRBV5-1 to TRBJ2-7. Per the germline V gene, CDR1 is SGHRS and CDR2 is YFSETQ. The CDR3 is 14 residues long. The CDR3 loop reads CASSLVGEDYEQYF.

CDR3 loop: CASSVQGGTYEQYF. V is TRBV9 and J is TRBJ2-7; checking the TCRdb D call of TRBD2 is not possible without DNA. Looked up from germline, CDR1 is SGDLS and CDR2 is YYNGEE. The CDR3 is made up of 14 amino acids. Looking up the rest from reference TRBV9 and TRBJ2-7 gives the full variable domain: DSGVTQTPKHLITATGQRVTLRCSPRSGDLSVYWYQQSLDQGLQFLIQYYNGEERAKGNILERFSAQQFPDLHSELNLSSLELGDSALYFCASSVQGGTYEQYFGPGTRLTVT.

The chain carries TRBV7-7 and TRBJ2-1; TCRdb lists TRBD2, though no DNA is available to test this call. CDR1 is SSHAT and CDR2 is FNYEAQ in the germline V gene (reference sequence). CDR3 length: 17 amino acids. CDR3 amino acids: CASSLSAGEGSYNEQFF.

The chain couples TRBV27 to TRBJ2-1; TCRdb's D call of TRBD2 is untestable without DNA. The CDR3 contains 17 residues. Germline assignment: CDR1 MNHEY and CDR2 SMNVEV (reference sequence). CDR3 in amino acids: CASSLSILAGDYNEQFF.

The chain carries TRBV12-3 or TRBV12-4 and TRBJ2-3; TCRdb gives TRBD1 as the D gene, but with no DNA this cannot be confirmed. This CDR3 has 14 amino acids. The CDR3 protein is CASSLQGGGDTQYF.

The chain has TRBV7-6 and TRBJ2-3; TCRdb indicates TRBD1, and absent DNA this call remains unverified. The CDR3 is made up of 15 amino acids. Germline assignment: CDR1 SGHVS and CDR2 FNYEAQ. The CDR3 loop reads CASSPTGLGTDTQYF.

J is TRBJ2-2 and V is TRBV7-9; absent DNA, TCRdb's TRBD1 call cannot be checked. CDR1 is SEHNR, CDR2 FQNEAQ, per germline (reference sequence). There are 16 residues in the CDR3. The CDR3: CASSLEGPRNTGELFF.

The chain is built from TRBV24-1 and TRBJ1-2; TCRdb returns TRBD1, unconfirmable since there is no DNA. This CDR3 contains 16 residues. Germline CDR1 reads KGHDR; CDR2 reads SFDVKD. This CDR3 reads CATSDHVGTGGVGYTF.

V is TRBV9 and J is TRBJ1-1. This CDR3 is 14 amino acids long. Per germline, CDR1 SGDLS and CDR2 YYNGEE. CDR3 sequence: CASSHSAGPTEAFF.